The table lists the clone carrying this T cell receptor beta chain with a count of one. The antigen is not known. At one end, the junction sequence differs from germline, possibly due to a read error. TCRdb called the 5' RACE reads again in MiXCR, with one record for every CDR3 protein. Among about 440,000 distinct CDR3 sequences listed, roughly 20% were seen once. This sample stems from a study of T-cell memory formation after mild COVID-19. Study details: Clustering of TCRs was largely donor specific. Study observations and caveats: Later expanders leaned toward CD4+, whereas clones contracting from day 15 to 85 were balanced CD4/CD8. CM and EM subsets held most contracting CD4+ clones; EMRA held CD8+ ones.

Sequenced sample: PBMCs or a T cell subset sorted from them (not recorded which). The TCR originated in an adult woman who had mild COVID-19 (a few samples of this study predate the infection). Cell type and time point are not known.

CDR3 loop: CSVPSPNTGKLFF. In DNA form, the CDR3 reads TGCAGTGTCCCGTCTCCGAACACCGGGAAGCTGTTTTTT. The gene calls are TRBV20-1 and TRBJ2-2; weak D call: TRBD2 (5 bases). CDR3 length: 13 amino acids. The germline V gene encodes CDR1 DFQATT and CDR2 SNEGSKA (reference sequence).